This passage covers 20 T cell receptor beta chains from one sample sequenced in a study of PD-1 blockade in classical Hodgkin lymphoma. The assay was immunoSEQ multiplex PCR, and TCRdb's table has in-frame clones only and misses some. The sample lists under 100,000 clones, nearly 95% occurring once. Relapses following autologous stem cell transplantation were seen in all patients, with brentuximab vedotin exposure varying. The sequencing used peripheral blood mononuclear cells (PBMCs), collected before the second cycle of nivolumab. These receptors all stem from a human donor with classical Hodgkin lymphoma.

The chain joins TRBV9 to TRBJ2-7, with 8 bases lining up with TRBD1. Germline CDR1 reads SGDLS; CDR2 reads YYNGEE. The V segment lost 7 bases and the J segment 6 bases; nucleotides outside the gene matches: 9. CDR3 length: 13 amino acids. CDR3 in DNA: TGTGCCAGCGGTGGGCAGGGGGCGGCCGAGCAGTACTTC. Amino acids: CASGGQGAAEQYF.

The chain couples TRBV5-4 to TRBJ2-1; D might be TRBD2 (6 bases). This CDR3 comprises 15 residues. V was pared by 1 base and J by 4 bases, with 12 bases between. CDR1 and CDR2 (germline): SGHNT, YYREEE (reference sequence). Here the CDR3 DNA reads TGTGCCAGCAGCTTGCCGGGAGAGCCTTACAATGAGCAGTTCTTC. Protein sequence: CASSLPGEPYNEQFF.

CDR3 DNA: TGTGCCAGCAGCGCCGGCCTAGCGGGAGATGAGCAGTTCTTC. This translates into CASSAGLAGDEQFF. V is TRBV6-4 and J is TRBJ2-1; 10 positions agree with TRBD2. This CDR3 spans 14 amino acids. V gave up 6 bases and J gave up 8 bases; unmatched junction bases: 7. CDR1 is MRHNA and CDR2 is SNTAGT in the germline V gene.

The CDR3, as DNA: TGTGCCAGCAGCTACAGGGGGCCCAACACTGAAGCTTTCTTT. Translated, it gives CASSYRGPNTEAFF. V gene TRBV27 combines with J gene TRBJ1-1, with 9 nucleotides matching TRBD1. V trimming: 6 bases; J trimming: 2 bases; junction bases outside the gene matches: 4. The CDR3 is 14 residues long. Germline loops: CDR1 MNHEY, CDR2 SMNVEV (reference sequence).

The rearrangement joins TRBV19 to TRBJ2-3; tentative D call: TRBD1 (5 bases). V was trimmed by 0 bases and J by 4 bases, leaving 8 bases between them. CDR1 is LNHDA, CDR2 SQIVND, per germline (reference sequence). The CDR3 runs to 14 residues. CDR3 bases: TGTGCCAGTAGTATAGATGGCAGGGCAGATACGCAGTATTTT. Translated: CASSIDGRADTQYF.

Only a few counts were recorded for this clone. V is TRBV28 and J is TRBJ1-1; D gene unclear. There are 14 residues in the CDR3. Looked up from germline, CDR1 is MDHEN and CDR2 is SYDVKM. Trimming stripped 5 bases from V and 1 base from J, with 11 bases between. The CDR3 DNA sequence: TGTGCCAGCAGTCCAGGCCCGAGGAACACTGAAGCTTTCTTT. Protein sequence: CASSPGPRNTEAFF.

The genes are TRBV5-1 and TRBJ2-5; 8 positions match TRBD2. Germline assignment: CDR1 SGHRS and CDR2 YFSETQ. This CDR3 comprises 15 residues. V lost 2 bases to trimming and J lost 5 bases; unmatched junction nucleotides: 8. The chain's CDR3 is CASSFSGGPFETQYF. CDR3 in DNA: TGCGCCAGCAGCTTTTCGGGAGGGCCGTTCGAGACCCAGTACTTC.

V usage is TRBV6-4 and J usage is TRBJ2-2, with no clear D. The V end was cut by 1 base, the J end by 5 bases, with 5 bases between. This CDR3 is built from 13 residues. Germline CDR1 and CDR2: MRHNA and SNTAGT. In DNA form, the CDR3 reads TGTGCCAGCAGTGACTATCAGACCGGGGAGCTGTTTTTT. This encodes CASSDYQTGELFF.

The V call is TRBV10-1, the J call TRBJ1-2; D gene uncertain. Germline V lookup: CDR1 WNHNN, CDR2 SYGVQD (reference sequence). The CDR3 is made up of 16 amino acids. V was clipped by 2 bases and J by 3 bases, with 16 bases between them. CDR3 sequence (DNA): TGCGCCAGCAGTGAGCACCCACGGGAGGGTTACTATGGCTACACCTTC. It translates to CASSEHPREGYYGYTF.

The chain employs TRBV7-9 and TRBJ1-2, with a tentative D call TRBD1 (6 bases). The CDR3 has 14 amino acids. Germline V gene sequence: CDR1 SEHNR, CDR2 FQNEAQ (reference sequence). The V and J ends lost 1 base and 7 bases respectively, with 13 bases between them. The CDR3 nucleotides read TGTGCCAGCAGCTTAGGGACGACAGGTGGTGGCTACACCTTC. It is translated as CASSLGTTGGGYTF. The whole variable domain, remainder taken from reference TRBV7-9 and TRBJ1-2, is DTGVSQNPRHKITKRGQNVTFRCDPISEHNRLYWYRQTLGQGPEFLTYFQNEAQLEKSRLLSDRFSAERPKGSFSTLEIQRTEQGDSAMYLCASSLGTTGGGYTFGSGTRLTVV.

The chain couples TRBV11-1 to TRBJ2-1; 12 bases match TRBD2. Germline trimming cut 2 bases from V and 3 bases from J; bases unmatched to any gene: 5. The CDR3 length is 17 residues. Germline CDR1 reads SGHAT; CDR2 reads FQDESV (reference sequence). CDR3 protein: CASSLRLAGVVYNEQFF. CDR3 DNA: TGTGCCAGCAGCTTACGACTAGCGGGAGTCGTCTACAATGAGCAGTTCTTC. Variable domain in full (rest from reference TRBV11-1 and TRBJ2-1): EAEVAQSPRYKITEKSQAVAFWCDPISGHATLYWYRQILGQGPELLVQFQDESVVDDSQLPKDRFSAERLKGVDSTLKIQPAELGDSAMYLCASSLRLAGVVYNEQFFGPGTRLTVL.

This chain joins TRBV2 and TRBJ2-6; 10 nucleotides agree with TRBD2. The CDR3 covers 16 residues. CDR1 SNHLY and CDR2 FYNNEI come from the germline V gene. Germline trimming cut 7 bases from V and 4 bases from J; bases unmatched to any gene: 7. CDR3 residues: CASKPGLALGANVLTF. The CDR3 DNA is TGTGCCAGCAAACCGGGACTAGCGCTCGGGGCCAACGTCCTGACTTTC.

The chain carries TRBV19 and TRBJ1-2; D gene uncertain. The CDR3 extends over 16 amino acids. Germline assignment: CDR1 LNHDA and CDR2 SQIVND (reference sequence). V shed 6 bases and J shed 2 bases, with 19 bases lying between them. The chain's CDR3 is CASRAPGGRGNYGYTF. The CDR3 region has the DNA TGTGCCAGTAGGGCTCCGGGCGGCCGGGGAAACTATGGCTACACCTTC.

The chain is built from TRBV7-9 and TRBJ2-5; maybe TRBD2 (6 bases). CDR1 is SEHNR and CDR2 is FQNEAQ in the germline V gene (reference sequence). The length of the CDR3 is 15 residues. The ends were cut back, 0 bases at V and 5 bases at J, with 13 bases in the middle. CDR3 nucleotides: TGTGCCAGCAGCTTAGCGCTTCGACTAGTGGAGACCCAGTACTTC. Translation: CASSLALRLVETQYF. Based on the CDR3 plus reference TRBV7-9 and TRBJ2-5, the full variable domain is DTGVSQNPRHKITKRGQNVTFRCDPISEHNRLYWYRQTLGQGPEFLTYFQNEAQLEKSRLLSDRFSAERPKGSFSTLEIQRTEQGDSAMYLCASSLALRLVETQYFGPGTRLLVL.

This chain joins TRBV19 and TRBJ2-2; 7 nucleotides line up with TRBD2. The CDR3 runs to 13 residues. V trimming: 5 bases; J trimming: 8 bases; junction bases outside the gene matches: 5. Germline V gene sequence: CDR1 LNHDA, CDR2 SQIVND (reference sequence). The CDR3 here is CASSLSGLGELFF. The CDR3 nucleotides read TGTGCCAGTAGTCTTAGCGGGCTTGGGGAGCTGTTTTTT.

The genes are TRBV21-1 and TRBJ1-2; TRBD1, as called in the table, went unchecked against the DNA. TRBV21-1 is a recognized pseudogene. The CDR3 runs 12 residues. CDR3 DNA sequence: TGTGCCGGCATTGACAGTGGCTATGGCTACACCTTC. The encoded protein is CAGIDSGYGYTF.

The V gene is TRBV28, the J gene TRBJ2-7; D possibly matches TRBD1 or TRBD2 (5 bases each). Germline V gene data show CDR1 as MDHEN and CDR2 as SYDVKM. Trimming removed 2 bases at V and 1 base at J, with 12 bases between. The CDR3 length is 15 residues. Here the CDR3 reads CASSLPGRLSYEQYF. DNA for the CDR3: TGTGCCAGCAGTTTACCGGGACGGCTGTCCTACGAGCAGTACTTC. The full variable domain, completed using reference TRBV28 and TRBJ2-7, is DVKVTQSSRYLVKRTGEKVFLECVQDMDHENMFWYRQDPGLGLRLIYFSYDVKMKEKGDIPEGYSVSREKKERFSLILESASTNQTSMYLCASSLPGRLSYEQYFGPGTRLTVT.

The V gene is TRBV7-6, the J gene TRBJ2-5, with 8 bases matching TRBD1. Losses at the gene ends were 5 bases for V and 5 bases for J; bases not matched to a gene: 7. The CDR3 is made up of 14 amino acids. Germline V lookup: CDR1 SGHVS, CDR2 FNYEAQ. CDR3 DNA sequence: TGTGCCAGCAGCCGCTCAGGGGGCTGGGAGACCCAGTACTTC. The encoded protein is CASSRSGGWETQYF. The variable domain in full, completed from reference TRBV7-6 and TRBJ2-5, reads GAGVSQSPRYKVTKRGQDVALRCDPISGHVSLYWYRQALGQGPEFLTYFNYEAQQDKSGLPNDRFSAERPEGSISTLTIQRTEQRDSAMYRCASSRSGGWETQYFGPGTRLLVL.

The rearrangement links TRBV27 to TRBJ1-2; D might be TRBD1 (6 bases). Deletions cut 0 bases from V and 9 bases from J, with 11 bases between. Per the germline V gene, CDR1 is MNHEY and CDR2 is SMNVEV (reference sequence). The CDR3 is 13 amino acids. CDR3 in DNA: TGTGCCAGCAGTTTATCAGGGGGGGCTAGCTACACCTTC. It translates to CASSLSGGASYTF.

As DNA, the CDR3 is TGTGCCAGCAGTGAATGGAGGTGGGGGACAGGGGGCGCGTGGGCAACTAATGAAAAACTGTTTTTT. Translated, it gives CASSEWRWGTGGAWATNEKLFF. V is TRBV6-1 and J is TRBJ1-4, with TRBD1 matching 12 bases. The J segment lost 0 bases and the V segment lost 2 bases, leaving 16 bases of the junction unmatched. CDR1 is MNHNS and CDR2 is SASEGT in the germline V gene. CDR3 length equals 22 residues.